What follows are 5 T cell receptor beta chains derived from one specimen sequenced in a study of blood T cell repertoires in COVID-19. Produced via immunoSEQ multiplex PCR; TCRdb's table is partial and in-frame only. The sample contains 200,000 to 300,000 clones, 75% to 90% of which appear only once. The specimen was peripheral blood. The receptors originated from a woman between 35 and 50 years old with acute or convalescent COVID-19.

The rearrangement joins TRBV5-1 to TRBJ2-2; tentatively, D is TRBD2 (6 bases). This CDR3 has 16 amino acids. CDR1 SGHRS and CDR2 YFSETQ come from the germline V gene. The V end lost 1 base, the J end lost 1 base, and 11 bases lay between the germline ends. Written as DNA, the CDR3 is TGCGCCAGCAGCTTGTGGCAGGGAGGGAACACCGGGGAGCTGTTTTTT. The encoded protein is CASSLWQGGNTGELFF.

V gene TRBV7-6 combines with J gene TRBJ1-1; possibly TRBD1 for D (6 bases). CDR1 is SGHVS, CDR2 FNYEAQ, per germline. V lost 0 bases and J lost 8, with 16 bases in between. This CDR3 is 15 amino acids long. CDR3 in DNA: TGTGCCAGCAGCTTAGCGCACGGACAGCCTGAAGAAGCTTTCTTT. Protein sequence: CASSLAHGQPEEAFF. The full variable domain, in which reference TRBV7-6 and TRBJ1-1 provide the parts outside the CDR3, is GAGVSQSPRYKVTKRGQDVALRCDPISGHVSLYWYRQALGQGPEFLTYFNYEAQQDKSGLPNDRFSAERPEGSISTLTIQRTEQRDSAMYRCASSLAHGQPEEAFFGQGTRLTVV.

V is TRBV30 and J is TRBJ1-2; D call uncertain. From germline, CDR1 is GTSNPN and CDR2 SVGIG (reference sequence). The ends were cut back, 1 base at V and 1 base at J, with 16 bases in the middle. This CDR3 comprises 16 residues. In DNA form, the CDR3 reads TGTGCCTGGAGTGCCGCGGGCGGATTGGATAACTATGGCTACACCTTC. Translation: CAWSAAGGLDNYGYTF.

This clone was seen once. The V and J genes are TRBV13 and TRBJ1-2, with 12 bases that match TRBD1. Germline V lookup: CDR1 PRHDT, CDR2 FYEKMQ (reference sequence). The CDR3 has 15 residues. V was clipped by 7 bases and J by 4 bases; unmatched bases: 7. In DNA, the CDR3 is TGTGCCAGCACCGCCGGGACAGGGGGCTTCTATGGCTACACCTTC. It yields the protein CASTAGTGGFYGYTF.

This sequence joins TRBV2 and TRBJ2-3, with D possibly being TRBD1 (7 bases). The CDR3 sequence is 15 residues long. The germline V gene has CDR1 SNHLY and CDR2 FYNNEI. Trimming pared 2 bases from V and 2 bases from J, leaving 11 bases between. The CDR3, as DNA: TGTGCCAGCAGTGAACAGGGGGGTATCACAGATACGCAGTATTTT. This translates into CASSEQGGITDTQYF.